The next 21 T cell receptor beta chains were all read from a single sample in a study of T cell responses to AZD1222 COVID-19 vaccine. Produced via immunoSEQ multiplex PCR; TCRdb's table is partial and in-frame only. The table lists 110,000 or so clones, about 87% of them singletons. Sequencing was performed on peripheral blood, taken 28 days after the second AZD1222 dose. These receptors originate from an adult who received the AZD1222 COVID-19 vaccine.

The chain couples TRBV28 to TRBJ1-1; 7 positions match TRBD1. The J segment lost 0 bases and the V segment lost 6 bases, leaving 13 bases of the junction unmatched. The CDR3 runs to 17 residues. CDR1 is MDHEN, CDR2 SYDVKM, per germline. The CDR3 DNA reads as TGTGCCAGCAGCCCTGCGGGAGGGACAGATATGAACACTGAAGCTTTCTTT. Translated: CASSPAGGTDMNTEAFF.

The rearrangement uses TRBV4-2 and TRBJ2-7, with 9 nucleotides matching TRBD1. Germline CDR1 is LGHNA and CDR2 is YNFKEQ. With 4 bases clipped from V and 6 bases from J, the junction kept 7 bases outside the gene matches. The CDR3 loop spans 14 amino acids. CDR3 in amino acids: CASSLDRGELEQYF. CDR3 nucleotide sequence: TGTGCCAGCAGCCTGGACAGGGGAGAACTCGAGCAGTACTTC.

This rearrangement joins TRBV23-1 to TRBJ1-2; 7 nucleotides line up with TRBD1. TRBV23-1 is marked as an open reading frame, function uncertain. V gave up 4 bases and J gave up 8 bases; unmatched junction bases: 7. The CDR3 is 13 amino acids. The CDR3 bases are TGCGCCAGCAGTCGATCGACAGGGTTAGGCTACACCTTC. Amino acid sequence: CASSRSTGLGYTF.

This chain joins TRBV25-1 and TRBJ1-2, with D uncertain. The CDR3 has 12 residues. Germline CDR1 is MGHDK and CDR2 is SYGVNS. V dropped 3 bases and J dropped 3 bases, with 5 bases sitting between them. The CDR3 DNA reads TGTGCCAGCAGTGAGTCCTACTATGGCTACACCTTC. Amino acids: CASSESYYGYTF.

The CDR3 loop reads CASKQVWMNTEAFF. The CDR3 DNA reads as TGTGCCAGTAAGCAGGTATGGATGAACACTGAAGCTTTCTTT. The chain combines TRBV19 with TRBJ1-1, with D unresolved. Germline V gene sequence: CDR1 LNHDA, CDR2 SQIVND (reference sequence). The ends were cut back, 7 bases at V and 0 bases at J, with 12 bases in the middle. The CDR3 loop spans 14 amino acids.

The J gene is TRBJ1-5, the V gene TRBV7-2, with TRBD1 identical over 7 bases. This CDR3 region has 13 residues. Germline loops: CDR1 SGHTA, CDR2 FQGNSA. Losses at the gene ends were 1 base for V and 9 bases for J; bases not matched to a gene: 3. CDR3 nucleotides: TGTGCCAGCAGCTTAGGACAGGGCTCGCCCCAGCATTTT. It codes for CASSLGQGSPQHF.

J is TRBJ2-3 and V is TRBV6-5; D gene unclear. This CDR3 has 16 amino acids. Germline V gene data show CDR1 as MNHEY and CDR2 as SVGAGI. Trimming removed 0 bases at V and 1 base at J, with 11 bases between. The CDR3, as DNA: TGTGCCAGCAGTTACTCGGTTCAACCGGGCACAGATACGCAGTATTTT. The encoded protein is CASSYSVQPGTDTQYF.

J is TRBJ2-3 and V is TRBV19; the match to TRBD2 covers 10 bases. Germline V lookup: CDR1 LNHDA, CDR2 SQIVND (reference sequence). The CDR3 spans 15 residues. J was trimmed by 2 bases and V by 6 bases; bases with no gene match: 5. CDR3 coding DNA: TGTGCCAGTAGCCGGACTAGCGGATACACAGATACGCAGTATTTT. The encoded protein is CASSRTSGYTDTQYF.

The chain joins TRBV6-2 or TRBV6-3 to TRBJ2-3; D gene uncertain. Germline assignment: CDR1 MNHEY and CDR2 SVGEGT. Trimming took 4 bases from V and 4 from J, leaving 6 bases between them. The CDR3 contains 12 residues. The CDR3 nucleotides read TGTGCCAGCAGTTTTTCAGCAGATACGCAGTATTTT. Translation: CASSFSADTQYF.

This chain connects TRBV2 to TRBJ1-5; possibly TRBD1 for D (6 bases). The V and J ends lost 4 bases and 6 bases respectively, with 10 bases between them. From germline, CDR1 is SNHLY and CDR2 FYNNEI. This CDR3 is 13 amino acids long. CDR3 coding DNA: TGTGCCAGCAGTGCGGACAGTAGTCAGCCCCAGCATTTT. It encodes CASSADSSQPQHF.

This clone came up once. The chain links TRBV9 to TRBJ1-2, with D uncertain. The CDR3 has 12 residues. Trimming stripped 1 base from V and 8 bases from J, with 9 bases between. CDR1 SGDLS and CDR2 YYNGEE come from the germline V gene. Here the CDR3 reads CASSVWGWGYTF. Written as DNA, the CDR3 is TGTGCCAGCAGCGTATGGGGTTGGGGCTACACCTTC.

This clone is judged medium-sized. The rearrangement joins TRBV7-6 to TRBJ2-7; 11 bases map to TRBD2. The length of the CDR3 is 15 residues. V trimming: 3 bases; J trimming: 2 bases; junction bases outside the gene matches: 3. Germline CDR1 and CDR2: SGHVS and FNYEAQ. CDR3 in amino acids: CASSLTSGATYEQYF. As DNA, the CDR3 is TGTGCCAGCAGCTTGACTAGCGGGGCCACCTACGAGCAGTACTTC.

This rearrangement joins TRBV6-1 to TRBJ1-2; D is unresolved. The CDR3 extends over 13 amino acids. Germline loops: CDR1 MNHNS, CDR2 SASEGT. V was cut by 0 bases and J by 4 bases, with 6 bases left in between. The CDR3 nucleotides read TGTGCCAGCAGTGAAGCCGAGACCTATGGCTACACCTTC. Amino acids: CASSEAETYGYTF.

V is TRBV3-1 (or the pseudogene TRBV3-2) and J is TRBJ1-4; D not resolved. V lost 2 bases to trimming and J lost 4 bases, with 8 bases between them. Germline lookup yields CDR1 LGHDT and CDR2 YNNKEL (reference sequence). This CDR3 has 14 amino acids. The DNA for the CDR3 is TGTGCCAGCAGCCAAAAGGAGTTTAATGAAAAACTGTTTTTT. Its protein is CASSQKEFNEKLFF.

Note on this clone: This CDR3 is also generated by other DNA sequences in the sample. The chain has TRBV6-1 and TRBJ1-5; D gene uncertain. CDR1 MNHNS and CDR2 SASEGT come from the germline V gene. V lost 1 base, J lost 0 bases, and 7 bases lay in between. The CDR3 is 15 amino acids. CDR3 sequence: CASSEVGGSNQPQHF. For the CDR3, the DNA is TGTGCCAGCAGTGAAGTTGGCGGTAGCAATCAGCCCCAGCATTTT.

There are a few counts of this clone. The rearrangement joins TRBV7-2 to TRBJ1-6; perhaps TRBD1 as D (6 bases). Germline assignment: CDR1 SGHTA and CDR2 FQGNSA. The CDR3 is made up of 15 amino acids. Trimming removed 5 bases from V and 6 bases from J, with 14 bases in between. CDR3 in DNA: TGTGCCAGCAGCCCGTTAACAGGGATTAATTCACCCCTCCACTTT. This encodes CASSPLTGINSPLHF.

This clone was observed once. The J gene is TRBJ1-1, the V gene TRBV11-2; D possibly corresponds to TRBD1 (6 bases). This CDR3 region has 14 residues. V gave up 0 bases and J gave up 3 bases, with 8 bases separating them. CDR1 is SGHAT and CDR2 is FQNNGV in the germline V gene. CDR3 loop: CASSLEYRDTEAFF. The CDR3 region has the DNA TGTGCCAGCAGCTTAGAGTACAGGGACACTGAAGCTTTCTTT.

This chain connects TRBV28 to TRBJ1-6; 8 bases agree with TRBD1. Trimming cost V 4 bases and J 3 bases; bases outside gene matches: 5. The germline gives CDR1 MDHEN, CDR2 SYDVKM. This CDR3 has 16 residues. Here the CDR3 DNA reads TGTGCCAGCAGTTCTTCAGACAGGGGCTATAATTCACCCCTCCACTTT. It is translated as CASSSSDRGYNSPLHF.

The rearrangement links TRBV5-1 to TRBJ1-2, with D hard to call. The CDR3 consists of 14 residues. The V gene lost 1 base and the J gene lost 9 bases, with 16 bases spanning the gap. CDR1 SGHRS and CDR2 YFSETQ come from the germline V gene. The CDR3 sequence: CASSLFPAADSYTF. CDR3 nucleotides: TGCGCCAGCAGCTTGTTCCCGGCAGCGGATAGCTACACCTTC.

The chain recombines TRBV4-3 with TRBJ2-6; TRBD2 is a possible D gene (6 bases). Germline CDR1 and CDR2: LGHNA and YSLEER. The CDR3 consists of 19 residues. Trimming took off 1 base at V and 4 bases at J, with 20 bases between the two ends. CDR3 in DNA: TGCGCCAGCAGCCAAGTCTCGGGCGGGGTAAGTATGGGGGCCAACGTCCTGACTTTC. This encodes CASSQVSGGVSMGANVLTF.

This chain joins TRBV2 and TRBJ2-7, with TRBD2 identical over 9 bases. Losses at the gene ends were 7 bases for V and 0 bases for J; bases not matched to a gene: 4. The CDR3 totals 14 residues. Per the germline V gene, CDR1 is SNHLY and CDR2 is FYNNEI. This chain's CDR3 is CASKLSGSSYEQYF. CDR3 in DNA: TGTGCCAGCAAACTTAGCGGGAGCTCCTACGAGCAGTACTTC.